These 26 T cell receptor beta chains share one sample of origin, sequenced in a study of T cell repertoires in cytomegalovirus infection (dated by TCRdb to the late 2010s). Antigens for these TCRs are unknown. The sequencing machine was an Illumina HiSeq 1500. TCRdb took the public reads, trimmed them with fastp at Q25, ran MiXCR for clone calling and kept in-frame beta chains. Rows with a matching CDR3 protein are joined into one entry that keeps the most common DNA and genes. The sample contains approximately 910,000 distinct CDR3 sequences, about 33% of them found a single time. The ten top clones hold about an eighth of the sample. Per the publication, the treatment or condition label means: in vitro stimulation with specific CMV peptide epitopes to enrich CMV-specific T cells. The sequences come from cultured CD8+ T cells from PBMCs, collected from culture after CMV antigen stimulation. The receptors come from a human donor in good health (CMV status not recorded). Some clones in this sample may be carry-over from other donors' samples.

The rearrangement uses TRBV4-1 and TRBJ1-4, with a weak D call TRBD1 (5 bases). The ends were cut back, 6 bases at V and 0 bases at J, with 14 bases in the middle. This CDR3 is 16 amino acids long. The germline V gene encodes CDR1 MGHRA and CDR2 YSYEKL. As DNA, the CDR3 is TGCGCCAGCAGTCGCAGGGACCTTGCAACTAATGAAAAACTGTTTTTT. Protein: CASSRRDLATNEKLFF.

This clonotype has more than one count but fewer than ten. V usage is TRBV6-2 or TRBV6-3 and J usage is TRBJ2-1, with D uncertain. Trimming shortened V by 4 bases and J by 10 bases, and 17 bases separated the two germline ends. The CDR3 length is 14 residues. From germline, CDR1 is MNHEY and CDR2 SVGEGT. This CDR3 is CASSFLPPGREQFF. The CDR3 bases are TGTGCCAGCAGTTTCCTCCCCCCGGGCAGGGAGCAGTTCTTC.

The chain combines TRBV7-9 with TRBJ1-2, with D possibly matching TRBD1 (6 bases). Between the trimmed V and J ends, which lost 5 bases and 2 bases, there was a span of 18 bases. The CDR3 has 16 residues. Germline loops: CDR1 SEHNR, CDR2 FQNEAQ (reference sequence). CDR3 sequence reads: CASSPKVRGFNYGYTF. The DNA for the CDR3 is TGTGCCAGCAGCCCAAAAGTAAGGGGGTTCAACTATGGCTACACCTTC.

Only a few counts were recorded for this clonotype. DNA for the CDR3: TGTGCCAGCAGTACTTTCCATCCCCCGGGACACCTTACGAACACCGGGGAGCTGTTTTTT. It yields the protein CASSTFHPPGHLTNTGELFF. The chain couples TRBV6-8 to TRBJ2-2; a possible D gene is TRBD1 (6 bases). The CDR3 is made up of 20 amino acids. From germline, CDR1 is MNHGY and CDR2 SAAAGT. Trimming took off 5 bases at V and 0 bases at J, with 25 bases between the two ends.

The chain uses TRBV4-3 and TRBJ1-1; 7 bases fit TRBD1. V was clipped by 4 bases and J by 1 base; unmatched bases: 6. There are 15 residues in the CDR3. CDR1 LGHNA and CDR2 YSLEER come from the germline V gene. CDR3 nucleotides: TGCGCCAGCAGCCTAGGGACAGCGCCGAACACTGAAGCTTTCTTT. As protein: CASSLGTAPNTEAFF.

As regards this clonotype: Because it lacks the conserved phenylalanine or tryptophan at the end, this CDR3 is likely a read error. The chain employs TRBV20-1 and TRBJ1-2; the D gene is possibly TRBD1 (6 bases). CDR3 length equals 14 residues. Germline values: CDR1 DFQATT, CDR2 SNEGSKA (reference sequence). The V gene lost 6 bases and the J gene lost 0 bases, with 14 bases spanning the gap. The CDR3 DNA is TGCAGTGCCTACCGGGGGCTAGCTAACTATGGCTACACCATC. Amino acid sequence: CSAYRGLANYGYTI.

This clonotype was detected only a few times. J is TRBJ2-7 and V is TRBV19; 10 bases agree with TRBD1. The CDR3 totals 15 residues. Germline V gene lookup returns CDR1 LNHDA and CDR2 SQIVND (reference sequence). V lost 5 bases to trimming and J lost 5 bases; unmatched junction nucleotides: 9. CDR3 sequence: CASSLIRDRGNEQYF. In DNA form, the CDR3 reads TGTGCCAGTAGTTTAATCCGGGACAGGGGAAACGAGCAGTACTTC.

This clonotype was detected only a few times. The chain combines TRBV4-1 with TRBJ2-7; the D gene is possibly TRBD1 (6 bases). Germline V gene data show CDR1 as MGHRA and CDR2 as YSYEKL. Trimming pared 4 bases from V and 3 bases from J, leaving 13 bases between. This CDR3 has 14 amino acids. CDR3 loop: CASSPSSRGYEQYF. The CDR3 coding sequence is TGCGCCAGCAGCCCATCTTCCAGGGGCTACGAGCAGTACTTC.

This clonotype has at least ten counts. CDR3 sequence (DNA): TGTGCCAGCACCGAAGAAGGAGTGACTTGGGAAGATACGCAGTATTTT. Its translation is CASTEEGVTWEDTQYF. This rearrangement joins TRBV7-2 to TRBJ2-3; the D is unclear. Per the germline V gene, CDR1 is SGHTA and CDR2 is FQGNSA. The CDR3 totals 16 residues. V lost 7 bases, J lost 5 bases, and 22 bases lay in between.

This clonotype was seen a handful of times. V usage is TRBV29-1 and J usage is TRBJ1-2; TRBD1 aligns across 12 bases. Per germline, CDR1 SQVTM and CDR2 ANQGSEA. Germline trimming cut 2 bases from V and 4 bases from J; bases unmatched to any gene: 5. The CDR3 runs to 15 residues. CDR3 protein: CSVERDRGLFYGYTF. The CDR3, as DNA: TGCAGCGTTGAAAGGGACAGGGGGCTCTTCTATGGCTACACCTTC.

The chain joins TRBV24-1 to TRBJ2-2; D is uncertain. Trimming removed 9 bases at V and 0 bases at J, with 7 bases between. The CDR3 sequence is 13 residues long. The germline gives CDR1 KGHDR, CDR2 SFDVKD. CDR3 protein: CATGWANTGELFF. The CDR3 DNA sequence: TGTGCCACCGGGTGGGCGAACACCGGGGAGCTGTTTTTT.

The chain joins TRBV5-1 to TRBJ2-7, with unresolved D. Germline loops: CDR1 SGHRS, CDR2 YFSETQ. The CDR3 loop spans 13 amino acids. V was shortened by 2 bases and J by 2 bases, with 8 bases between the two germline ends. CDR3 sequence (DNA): TGCGCCAGCAGCTTACCAGATACCTACGAGCAGTACTTC. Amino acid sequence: CASSLPDTYEQYF.

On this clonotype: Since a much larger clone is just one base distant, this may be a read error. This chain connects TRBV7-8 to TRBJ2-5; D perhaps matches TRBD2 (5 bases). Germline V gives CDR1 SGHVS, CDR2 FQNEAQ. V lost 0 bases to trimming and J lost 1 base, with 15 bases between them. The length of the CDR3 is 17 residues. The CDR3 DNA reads TGTGCCAGCAGCTTAGCCTCTCGAGCGGCGGTCCAAGAGACCCAGTACTTC. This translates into CASSLASRAAVQETQYF.

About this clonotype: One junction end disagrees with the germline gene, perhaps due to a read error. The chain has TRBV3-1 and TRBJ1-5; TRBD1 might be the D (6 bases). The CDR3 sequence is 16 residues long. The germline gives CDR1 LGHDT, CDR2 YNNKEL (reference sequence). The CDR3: CASSQGGAPFNQPQHF. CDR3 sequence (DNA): TGTGCCAGCAGCCAAGGGGGGGCCCCTTTCAATCAGCCTCAGCATTTT.

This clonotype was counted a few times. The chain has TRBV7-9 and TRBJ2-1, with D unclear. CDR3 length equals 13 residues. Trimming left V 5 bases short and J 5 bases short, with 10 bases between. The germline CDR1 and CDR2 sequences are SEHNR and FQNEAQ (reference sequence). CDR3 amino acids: CASSTYSDNEQFF. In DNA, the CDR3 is TGTGCCAGCAGCACCTACAGTGACAATGAGCAGTTCTTC.

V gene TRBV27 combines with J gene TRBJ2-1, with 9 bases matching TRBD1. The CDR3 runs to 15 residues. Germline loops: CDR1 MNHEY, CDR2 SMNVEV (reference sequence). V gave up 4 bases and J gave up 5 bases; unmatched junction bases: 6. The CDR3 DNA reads TGTGCCAGCAGTTCTTTAAGGACAGGGGACAATGAGCAGTTCTTC. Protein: CASSSLRTGDNEQFF.

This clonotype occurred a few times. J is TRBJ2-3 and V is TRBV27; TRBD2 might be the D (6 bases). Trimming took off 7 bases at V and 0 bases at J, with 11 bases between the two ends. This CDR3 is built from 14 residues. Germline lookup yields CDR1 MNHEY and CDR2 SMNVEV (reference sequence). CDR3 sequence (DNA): TGTGCCAGCAAAACCGGGACTAGCACAGATACGCAGTATTTT. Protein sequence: CASKTGTSTDTQYF.

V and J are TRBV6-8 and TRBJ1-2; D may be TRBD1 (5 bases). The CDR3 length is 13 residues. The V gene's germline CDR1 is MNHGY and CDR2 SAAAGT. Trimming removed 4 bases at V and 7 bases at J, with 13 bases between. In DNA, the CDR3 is TGTGCCAGCAGTTCCGGGACTGCAGGTGGCTACACCTTC. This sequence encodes CASSSGTAGGYTF.

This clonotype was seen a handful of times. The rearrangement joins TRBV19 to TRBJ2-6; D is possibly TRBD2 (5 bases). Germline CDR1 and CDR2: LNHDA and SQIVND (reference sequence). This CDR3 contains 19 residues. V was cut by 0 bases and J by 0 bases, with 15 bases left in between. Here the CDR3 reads CASSIDSAGPFSGANVLTF. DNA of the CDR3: TGTGCCAGTAGTATAGATTCCGCGGGCCCCTTCTCTGGGGCCAACGTCCTGACTTTC.

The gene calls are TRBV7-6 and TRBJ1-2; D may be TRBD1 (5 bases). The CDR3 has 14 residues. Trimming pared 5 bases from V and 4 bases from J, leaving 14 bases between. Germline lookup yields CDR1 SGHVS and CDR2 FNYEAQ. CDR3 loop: CASSPDRDFYGYTF. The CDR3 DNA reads TGTGCCAGCAGCCCAGACAGAGATTTCTATGGCTACACCTTC.

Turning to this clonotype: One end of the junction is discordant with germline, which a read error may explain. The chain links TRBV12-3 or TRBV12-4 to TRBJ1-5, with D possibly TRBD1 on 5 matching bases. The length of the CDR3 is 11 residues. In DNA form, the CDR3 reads TGTGCCAGCACCTTCGGGGGAATCCTACGTTTT. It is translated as CASTFGGILRF.

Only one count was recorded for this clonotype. CDR3 nucleotides: TGTGCCAGTAGTATTCACAGGGGGTGGAATCAGCCCCAGCATTTT. It encodes CASSIHRGWNQPQHF. The genes are TRBV19 and TRBJ1-5; TRBD1 agrees at 8 bases. Per germline, CDR1 LNHDA and CDR2 SQIVND (reference sequence). The CDR3 is 15 residues long. J was trimmed by 4 bases and V by 3 bases; bases with no gene match: 5.

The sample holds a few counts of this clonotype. The CDR3 sequence is CASSPGTPATQYF. The CDR3 nucleotides are TGTGCCAGCAGCCCTGGGACCCCAGCTACGCAGTATTTT. The chain employs TRBV7-9 and TRBJ2-3; D tentatively reads TRBD1 or TRBD2 (5 bases each). CDR1 and CDR2 (germline): SEHNR, FQNEAQ (reference sequence). The V and J ends lost 5 bases and 8 bases respectively, with 14 bases between them. CDR3 length equals 13 residues.

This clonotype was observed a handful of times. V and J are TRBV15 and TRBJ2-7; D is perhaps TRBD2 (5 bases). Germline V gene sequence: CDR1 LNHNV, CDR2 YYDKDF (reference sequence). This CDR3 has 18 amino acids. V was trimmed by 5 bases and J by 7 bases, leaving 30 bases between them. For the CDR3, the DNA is TGTGCCACCAGCCCGGGTCTGGCGGGCGGGTACCTTCCTGGGGAGCAGTACTTC. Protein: CATSPGLAGGYLPGEQYF.

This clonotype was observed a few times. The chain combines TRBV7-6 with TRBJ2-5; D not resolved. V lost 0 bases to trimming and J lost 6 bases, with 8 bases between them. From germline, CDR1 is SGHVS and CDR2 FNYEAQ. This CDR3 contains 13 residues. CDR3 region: CASSLAVIQTQYF. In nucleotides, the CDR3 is TGTGCCAGCAGCTTAGCGGTCATCCAGACCCAGTACTTC.

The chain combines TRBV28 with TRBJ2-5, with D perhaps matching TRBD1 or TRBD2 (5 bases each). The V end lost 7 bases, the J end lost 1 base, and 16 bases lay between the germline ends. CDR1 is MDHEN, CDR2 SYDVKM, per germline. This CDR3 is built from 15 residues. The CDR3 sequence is CASTTTRDAQETQYF. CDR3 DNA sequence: TGTGCCAGCACCACAACCCGGGACGCCCAAGAGACCCAGTACTTC.